One and the same sample provided the 30 T cell receptor beta chains below, sequenced in a study of blood T cells in healthy people across ages (dated by TCRdb to 2013 to 2016). Library method: 5' RACE. TCRdb records Illumina HiSeq 2500 as the sequencer. A second roughly 7 to 11 cycle PCR used a sample-barcoded 5' primer and a J-beta primer mix. TCRdb redid the processing of the public reads, applying fastp at Q25 and MiXCR, and retained in-frame beta chains. Identical CDR3 protein sequences are pooled into one entry, listed with their most common genes and DNA. The sample has some 900,000 distinct CDR3 sequences on record, around 49% of them singletons. The ten largest clones capture roughly 12% of the sample. The sample taken for sequencing was blood. Every receptor here comes from a man aged 30-40 years in good health.

Turning to this clonotype: The junction does not match germline at one end; this may be a read error. The V gene is TRBV25-1, the J gene TRBJ2-7; 8 bases are a match to TRBD2. The last part of the DNA fits TRBJ2-4 better; the J call may be wrong. Germline V gene data show CDR1 as MGHDK and CDR2 as SYGVNS. The CDR3 runs to 18 residues. The CDR3 DNA reads as TGTGTCAGCAGTGAAGGGCCTATAGATCGGGGGGGCAAAAACATTCAGTACTTC. Protein sequence: CVSSEGPIDRGGKNIQYF.

This clonotype was seen a few times. The CDR3 is CASSVSSGDQPQHF. CDR3 coding DNA: TGTGCCAGCAGCGTAAGTTCTGGAGATCAGCCCCAGCATTTT. The gene calls are TRBV3-1 and TRBJ1-5; D gene unclear. Germline V gene sequence: CDR1 LGHDT, CDR2 YNNKEL (reference sequence). The CDR3 spans 14 residues. Trimming shortened V by 5 bases and J by 5 bases, and 13 bases separated the two germline ends. The entire variable domain, with the rest obtained from reference TRBV3-1 and TRBJ1-5, is as follows: DTAVSQTPKYLVTQMGNDKSIKCEQNLGHDTMYWYKQDSKKFLKIMFSYNNKELIINETVPNRFSPKSPDKAHLNLHINSLELGDSAVYFCASSVSSGDQPQHFGDGTRLSIL.

The gene calls are TRBV6-5 and TRBJ2-6; D unresolved. CDR1 MNHEY and CDR2 SVGAGI come from the germline V gene. This CDR3 has 16 residues. With 5 bases removed from V and 0 bases from J, the gap between germline ends came to 11 bases. The CDR3 DNA sequence: TGTGCCAGCAGTCTACGAGGCCCCTCTGGGGCCAACGTCCTGACTTTC. Translated: CASSLRGPSGANVLTF.

The chain employs TRBV29-1 and TRBJ2-3; 8 nucleotides align to TRBD2. This CDR3 is 15 amino acids long. V shed 0 bases, J shed 4 bases, and the junction held 6 bases outside the gene matches. The V gene's germline CDR1 is SQVTM and CDR2 ANQGSEA. CDR3 sequence reads: CSVEDLQRGPDTQYF. The CDR3 DNA follows: TGCAGCGTTGAAGATCTTCAGCGGGGGCCAGATACGCAGTATTTT.

The chain couples TRBV28 to TRBJ2-4, with D uncertain. Germline CDR1 MDHEN, CDR2 SYDVKM. The CDR3 length is 15 residues. Trimming removed 5 bases at V and 0 bases at J, with 11 bases between. In DNA, the CDR3 is TGTGCCAGCAGTGCCTACACAGTAGCCAAAAACATTCAGTACTTC. The encoded protein is CASSAYTVAKNIQYF.

This clonotype showed up just a few times. The gene calls are TRBV4-3 and TRBJ1-1; D remains ambiguous. The CDR3 extends over 15 amino acids. Germline CDR1 and CDR2: LGHNA and YSLEER. Deletions cut 1 base from V and 5 bases from J, with 14 bases between. The CDR3 loop is CASSQARHWRTEAFF. CDR3 nucleotides: TGCGCCAGCAGCCAAGCGCGGCACTGGAGGACTGAAGCTTTCTTT.

This chain uses TRBV14 with TRBJ2-5; 8 positions agree with TRBD1. The assigned J gene may be wrong: the sequence end matches TRBJ2-7 better. Per germline, CDR1 SGHDN and CDR2 FVKESK. The CDR3 has 15 amino acids. The CDR3 coding sequence is TGTGCCAGCAGCCCCGACCGGACAGGGAGCTACGAGCAGTACTTC. Residues: CASSPDRTGSYEQYF.

This clonotype was detected only a few times. This sequence joins TRBV29-1 and TRBJ2-7, with 8 bases aligning to TRBD1. The V and J ends lost 4 bases and 5 bases, in that order; junction bases with no gene match: 7. Germline CDR1 and CDR2: SQVTM and ANQGSEA. The CDR3 spans 13 residues. CDR3: CSVVAGQGHEQYF. CDR3 DNA sequence: TGCAGCGTTGTAGCCGGACAGGGCCACGAGCAGTACTTC.

The V call is TRBV24-1, the J call TRBJ2-5; maybe TRBD1 (6 bases). CDR3 length: 15 residues. V shed 2 bases and J shed 1 base, with 10 bases lying between them. CDR1 is KGHDR, CDR2 SFDVKD, per germline. The chain's CDR3 is CATSDSGQSQETQYF. The CDR3 nucleotides read TGTGCCACCAGTGATTCAGGACAGTCCCAAGAGACCCAGTACTTC.

This clonotype appeared a few times. The chain joins TRBV15 to TRBJ2-1; D call uncertain. CDR3 length equals 14 residues. From germline, CDR1 is LNHNV and CDR2 YYDKDF (reference sequence). V was clipped by 3 bases and J by 5 bases, with 11 bases between them. CDR3 sequence reads: CATSSRMADNEQFF. In DNA form, the CDR3 reads TGTGCCACCAGCAGCCGGATGGCGGACAATGAGCAGTTCTTC.

The gene calls are TRBV10-3 and TRBJ1-1; 7 bases map to TRBD1. The trim removed 10 bases at V and 4 bases at J, leaving 15 bases unmatched. Germline CDR1 reads ENHRY; CDR2 reads SYGVKD. The CDR3 is made up of 15 amino acids. For the CDR3, the DNA is TGTGCCACCAGGAGAACAGGGGAAACGGGCACTGAAGCTTTCTTT. Its protein is CATRRTGETGTEAFF.

This clonotype was counted at least ten times. The chain couples TRBV29-1 to TRBJ2-1; the D is unclear. Trimming removed 3 bases at V and 0 bases at J, with 12 bases between. Germline lookup yields CDR1 SQVTM and CDR2 ANQGSEA. The CDR3 loop spans 15 amino acids. This CDR3 reads CSVEERGNSYNEQFF. The CDR3 nucleotides read TGCAGCGTTGAGGAGCGCGGAAACTCCTACAATGAGCAGTTCTTC.

The chain is built from TRBV7-2 and TRBJ2-7, with 10 bases aligning to TRBD2. The CDR3 length is 19 residues. Germline CDR1 and CDR2: SGHTA and FQGNSA. V lost 4 bases and J lost 0; bases outside the gene matches: 15. DNA for the CDR3: TGTGCCAGCAGCTCAGCACTGATAGCGGGGGGTAGATCCTCCTACGAGCAGTACTTC. Translating gives CASSSALIAGGRSSYEQYF.

This clonotype has a handful of counts. V is TRBV4-1 and J is TRBJ2-7; TRBD1 agrees at 9 bases. The CDR3 loop spans 15 amino acids. With V trimmed by 4 bases and J by 3 bases, 7 bases remained unmatched. Germline assignment: CDR1 MGHRA and CDR2 YSYEKL. CDR3 in amino acids: CASSPGQGPRYEQYF. CDR3 DNA: TGCGCCAGCAGCCCGGGACAGGGACCGCGCTACGAGCAGTACTTC.

This clonotype was seen only a few times. This may come from a read error, since a much larger clone is one base off. The V call is TRBV29-1, the J call TRBJ2-1; D may be TRBD2 (5 bases). Germline V gene lookup returns CDR1 SQVTM and CDR2 ANQGSEA. The germline V and J ends were trimmed by 1 base and 7 bases, with 17 bases remaining between them. This CDR3 region has 15 residues. The CDR3 loop reads CSVEGGRAASNEQFF. For the CDR3, the DNA is TGCAGCGTTGAAGGCGGACGAGCGGCTTCTAATGAGCAGTTCTTC.

Of note for this clonotype: The junction differs from germline at one of its ends, possibly a read error. The V call is TRBV7-2, the J call TRBJ2-4; weak D call: TRBD2 (6 bases). This CDR3 is 16 amino acids long. Germline V gene lookup returns CDR1 SGHTA and CDR2 FQGNSA. The CDR3 DNA reads as TGTGCCAGCAGCCCGGACTACGTACGAGCCAAAAACATTCGGTACTTC. Its protein is CASSPDYVRAKNIRYF.

The chain combines TRBV27 with TRBJ1-6, with TRBD1 matching over 7 bases. J lost 11 bases, V lost 2 bases, and 12 bases had no gene match. The CDR3 has 16 amino acids. Germline CDR1 reads MNHEY; CDR2 reads SMNVEV (reference sequence). The chain's CDR3 is CASSLTQGSPSTPLHF. The CDR3 DNA follows: TGTGCCAGCAGTTTAACACAGGGGTCCCCCTCAACACCCCTCCACTTT.

The gene calls are TRBV7-6 and TRBJ2-4, with D possibly being TRBD1 (5 bases). The J call is uncertain, as TRBJ2-7 better fits the DNA end. This CDR3 region has 14 residues. The germline V gene encodes CDR1 SGHVS and CDR2 FNYEAQ. The CDR3 is CASSPDQGKREQYF. CDR3 nucleotides: TGTGCCAGCAGCCCTGATCAGGGTAAACGCGAGCAGTACTTC.

The V gene is TRBV29-1, the J gene TRBJ1-2, with D unresolved. This CDR3 is 12 amino acids long. Germline CDR1 and CDR2: SQVTM and ANQGSEA. The V end was cut by 5 bases, the J end by 4 bases, with 11 bases between. Here the CDR3 reads CSVPSWSYGYTF. The CDR3 nucleotides read TGCAGCGTTCCCTCTTGGAGCTATGGCTACACCTTC.

This clonotype occurred once. The chain employs TRBV4-1 and TRBJ2-1; the match to TRBD1 covers 7 bases. Germline V CDR1 and CDR2: MGHRA, YSYEKL. The CDR3 contains 13 residues. Trimming cost V 0 bases and J 14 bases; bases outside gene matches: 7. Here the CDR3 reads CASSQERTGREFF. CDR3 nucleotide sequence: TGCGCCAGCAGCCAAGAAAGGACAGGACGGGAGTTCTTC.

The CDR3 DNA is TGTGCCAGCAATTTTCCAGGGGGCAATGAGCAGTTCTTC. Encoded protein: CASNFPGGNEQFF. The chain combines TRBV12-3 or TRBV12-4 with TRBJ2-1, with 7 bases lining up with TRBD1. The CDR3 consists of 13 residues. V was clipped by 7 bases and J by 6 bases; unmatched bases: 6.

CDR3 in amino acids: CASSYGRVNEQFF. In nucleotides, the CDR3 is TGTGCCAGCAGTTACGGGAGGGTCAATGAGCAGTTCTTC. The genes are TRBV6-5 and TRBJ2-1; the match to TRBD2 covers 7 bases. The CDR3 spans 13 residues. J lost 6 bases, V lost 2 bases, and 1 base had no gene match. CDR1 is MNHEY and CDR2 is SVGAGI in the germline V gene.

About this clonotype itself: Since a much larger clone is just one base distant, this may be a read error. This chain joins TRBV29-1 and TRBJ1-1; TRBD1 aligns across 8 bases. The germline V gene encodes CDR1 SQVTM and CDR2 ANQGSEA. The trim removed 7 bases at V and 4 bases at J, leaving 14 bases unmatched. There are 15 residues in the CDR3. CDR3 nucleotides: TGCAGCGCCAAGTACCCCAGGGGGCTCGGCACTGAAGCTTTCTTT. Translated: CSAKYPRGLGTEAFF. Using reference TRBV29-1 and TRBJ1-1 for the parts outside the CDR3, the full variable domain is SAVISQKPSRDICQRGTSLTIQCQVDSQVTMMFWYRQQPGQSLTLIATANQGSEATYESGFVIDKFPISRPNLTFSTLTVSNMSPEDSSIYLCSAKYPRGLGTEAFFGQGTRLTVV.

This clonotype was recorded a few times. The rearrangement joins TRBV24-1 to TRBJ2-5, with 7 nucleotides matching TRBD1. The CDR3 has 14 residues. V lost 9 bases to trimming and J lost 7 bases; unmatched junction nucleotides: 13. Germline V lookup: CDR1 KGHDR, CDR2 SFDVKD. This chain's CDR3 is CATAGTDIRGTQYF. CDR3 sequence (DNA): TGTGCCACCGCCGGGACAGACATAAGAGGGACCCAGTACTTC.

V gene TRBV7-9 combines with J gene TRBJ2-3, with 9 bases lining up with TRBD2. CDR1 is SEHNR, CDR2 FQNEAQ, per germline (reference sequence). This CDR3 has 15 residues. V lost 2 bases and J lost 5; bases outside the gene matches: 5. The CDR3: CASSLQRGVVDTQYF. The DNA of the CDR3 is TGTGCCAGCAGCTTACAGCGGGGGGTTGTAGATACGCAGTATTTT.

This clonotype occurred a few times. The chain links TRBV7-9 to TRBJ2-3, with 13 nucleotides matching TRBD2. This CDR3 is 16 amino acids long. V trimming: 4 bases; J trimming: 5 bases; junction bases outside the gene matches: 6. The germline V gene has CDR1 SEHNR and CDR2 FQNEAQ (reference sequence). CDR3 in amino acids: CASSSGLAGVGDTQYF. The CDR3 DNA sequence: TGTGCCAGCAGCTCCGGACTAGCGGGGGTGGGAGATACGCAGTATTTT.

V gene TRBV13 combines with J gene TRBJ1-1; maybe TRBD1 (6 bases). CDR3 length: 16 residues. Trimming removed 5 bases from V and 4 bases from J, with 20 bases in between. Germline values: CDR1 PRHDT, CDR2 FYEKMQ (reference sequence). The CDR3 sequence is CASSPPGAGWGTEAFF. CDR3 DNA sequence: TGTGCCAGCAGCCCTCCGGGGGCGGGCTGGGGCACTGAAGCTTTCTTT.

V gene TRBV6-2 or TRBV6-3 combines with J gene TRBJ2-7; 8 bases are a match to TRBD1. There are 13 residues in the CDR3. The germline V gene encodes CDR1 MNHEY and CDR2 SVGEGT. V trimming: 10 bases; J trimming: 2 bases; junction bases outside the gene matches: 7. The CDR3: CATTGQGPYEQYF. The CDR3 region has the DNA TGTGCCACCACTGGACAGGGTCCCTACGAGCAGTACTTC.

The chain carries TRBV7-8 and TRBJ2-1; 10 nucleotides agree with TRBD1. The CDR3 sequence is 16 residues long. In germline, CDR1 is SGHVS, CDR2 FQNEAQ. Losses at the gene ends were 5 bases for V and 4 bases for J; bases not matched to a gene: 8. CDR3 amino acids: CASSGGRQGAYNEQFF. CDR3 in DNA: TGTGCCAGCAGCGGGGGGAGACAGGGGGCGTACAATGAGCAGTTCTTC.

The chain recombines TRBV9 with TRBJ1-1; D uncertain. The germline V and J ends were trimmed by 3 bases and 11 bases, with 17 bases remaining between them. The CDR3 totals 13 residues. Germline V gene sequence: CDR1 SGDLS, CDR2 YYNGEE. The CDR3, as DNA: TGTGCCAGCAGCGAGAACCGGGATTCAACCGCTTTCTTT. As protein: CASSENRDSTAFF.